This T cell receptor beta chain appears in the sequencing data of a study of graft-versus-host responses after intestinal transplantation. Overall study: Anti-thymocyte globulin served as induction for all recipients, who then took tacrolimus and steroids for 3 to 4 years.

General study findings and limits: Some patients had graft-donor T cell macrochimerism. In their allografts, the ratios of graft-versus-host to host-versus-graft T cell clones were high. Analysis identified GvH clones in recipient marrow, with some appearing first in ileum or blood.

This CDR3 has 13 amino acids. Germline loops: CDR1 SGHRS, CDR2 YFSETQ. V was clipped by 2 bases and J by 6 bases, with 11 bases between them. Regarding this clone: Its cognate antigen is unknown.

Profiled with immunoSEQ multiplex PCR; TCRdb holds only in-frame clones, not every one. Among 90,000 to 150,000 clones listed, approximately 92% were seen once. This receptor was obtained from a human donor who received an intestinal transplant. The sequences come from unstimulated CD4+ T cells sorted from spleen or lymph node cells, collected before intestinal transplant. The rearrangement links TRBV5-1 to TRBJ1-1, with a tentative D call TRBD1 (5 bases). CDR3 nucleotides: TGCGCCAGCAGCTTAAACCAGGGCCCTGAAGCTTTCTTT. It yields the protein CASSLNQGPEAFF.